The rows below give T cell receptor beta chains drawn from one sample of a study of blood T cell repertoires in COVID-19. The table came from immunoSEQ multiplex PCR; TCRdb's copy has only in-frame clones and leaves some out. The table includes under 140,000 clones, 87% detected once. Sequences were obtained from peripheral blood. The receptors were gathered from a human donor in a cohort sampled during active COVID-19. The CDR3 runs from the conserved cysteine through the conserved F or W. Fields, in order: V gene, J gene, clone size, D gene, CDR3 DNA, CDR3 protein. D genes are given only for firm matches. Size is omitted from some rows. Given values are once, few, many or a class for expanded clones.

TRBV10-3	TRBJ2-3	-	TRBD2	TGTGCCATCAGTGAGAGGACGGGGGGTCCAGATACGCAGTATTTT	CAISERTGGPDTQYF
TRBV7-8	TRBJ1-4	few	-	TGTGCCAGCAGCTTGGGAGCAAATGAAAAACTGTTTTTT	CASSLGANEKLFF
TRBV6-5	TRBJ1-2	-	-	TGTGCCAGCAGTCACTTACAGGTGATCGATGGCTACACCTTC	CASSHLQVIDGYTF
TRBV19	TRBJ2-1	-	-	TGTGCCAGTAGTATAGACTCCCTCCCAGGTGGGAGCAAGGGCGACAATGAGCAGTTCTTC	CASSIDSLPGGSKGDNEQFF
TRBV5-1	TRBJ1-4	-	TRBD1	TGCGCCAGCAGCTTGTGGGGACAGAAGGAAAAACTGTTTTTT	CASSLWGQKEKLFF
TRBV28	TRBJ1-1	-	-	TGTGCCAGCCTTAGAGGAACAGGGTCAACAAGTGAAGCTTTCTTT	CASLRGTGSTSEAFF
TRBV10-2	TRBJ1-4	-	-	TGCGCCAGCAGTGACCCAGGGATTACAACTAATGAAAAACTGTTTTTT	CASSDPGITTNEKLFF
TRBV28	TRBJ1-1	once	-	TGTGCCAGCAGCCTAGGACAGTCCTACGCTTTCTTT	CASSLGQSYAFF
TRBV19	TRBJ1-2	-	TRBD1	TGTGCCAGTACCACTTTAGGAACAGGGGACTATGGCTACACCTTC	CASTTLGTGDYGYTF
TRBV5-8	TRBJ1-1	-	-	TGTGCCAGCAGCTTTGAAGGGGCGCGGACTGAAGCTTTCTTT	CASSFEGARTEAFF